This is a list of T cell receptor beta chains from one sample in a study of blood T cells in healthy people across ages. TCRdb reprocessed the 5' RACE reads with MiXCR, giving one entry per CDR3 protein. The table has hundreds of thousands of distinct CDR3 sequences, roughly 21% seen once. Sequenced material: blood. These receptors came from a man between 65 and 85 years old in good health. Both conserved end residues are part of each CDR3. The D gene is left open where the match is weak. Only part of the rows carry a size: once, few, many, or a class if the clone is expanded.

v_gene,j_gene,abundance,d_gene,CDR3nt,CDR3aa
TRBV29-1,TRBJ1-2,NA,NA,TGCAGCGTTGAACAGAACTATGGCTACACCTTC,CSVEQNYGYTF
TRBV20-1,TRBJ2-7,few,NA,TGCAGTGCGCGTCATACCTACGAGCAGTACTTC,CSARHTYEQYF
TRBV5-1,TRBJ2-7,few,TRBD1,TGCGCCAGCCGGCCTGCTTCCGGGACAGGGTCGAACGAGCAGTACTTC,CASRPASGTGSNEQYF
TRBV29-1,TRBJ2-7,many,TRBD2,TGCAGCGTTGATGGCGGGAGCACCTACGAGCAGTACTTC,CSVDGGSTYEQYF
TRBV29-1,TRBJ2-1,many,NA,TGCAGCGTTGATGCAGGGATCAACAATGAGCAGTTCTTC,CSVDAGINNEQFF
TRBV5-1,TRBJ1-4,NA,NA,TGCGCCAGCACTCTCCTGGGCAACGGTAATGAAAAACTGTTTTTT,CASTLLGNGNEKLFF
TRBV2,TRBJ2-7,NA,TRBD2,TGTGCCAGCAGTGCAGAAGCGGGGCCCCGGGCCGAGCAGTACTTC,CASSAEAGPRAEQYF
TRBV12-3/TRBV12-4,TRBJ2-7,NA,NA,TGTGCCAGCAGTTGGAGGTTTCGGGACGAGCAGTACTTC,CASSWRFRDEQYF
TRBV27,TRBJ1-6,NA,NA,TGTGCCAGCAGTTTAGAGGGTCCAGTCGGTAATTCACCCCTCCACTTT,CASSLEGPVGNSPLHF
TRBV18,TRBJ1-1,NA,TRBD1,TGTGCCAGCTCACTAGACAGGGGTGAAGCTTTCTTT,CASSLDRGEAFF
TRBV6-5,TRBJ2-6,few,NA,TGTGCCAGCAGTTACTCTACGTACTCTGGGGCCAACGTCCTGACTTTC,CASSYSTYSGANVLTF
TRBV20-1,TRBJ1-4,NA,NA,TGCAGTGCCAAGGCCCGACGGACCGATAATGAAAAACTGTTTTTT,CSAKARRTDNEKLFF
TRBV5-1,TRBJ2-2,NA,NA,TGCGCCAGCAGCTTAATAGAGAACACCGGGGAGCTGTTTTTT,CASSLIENTGELFF
TRBV5-1,TRBJ2-7,NA,TRBD2,TGCGCCAGCAGCTTATATGGCGGGAGCTCCTACGAGCAGTACTTC,CASSLYGGSSYEQYF
TRBV20-1,TRBJ2-5,NA,NA,TGCAGTGCTAGAGATTGGTTTAGGACCCAAGAGACCCAGTACTTC,CSARDWFRTQETQYF
TRBV4-1,TRBJ1-3,many,NA,TGCGCCAGCAGCCCACAGGACTCTGGAAACACCATATATTTT,CASSPQDSGNTIYF